A single sample gave rise to the 8 T cell receptor beta chains below, sequenced in a study of beta chain features in type 1 diabetes. As every portion of the isolated RNA was reverse transcribed, the sequencing read expressed TCRB transcripts. Assay: immunoSEQ multiplex PCR; the TCRdb copy retains only in-frame clones and omits some. Counted here are 970,000 or so clones, about a sixth occurring once; the ten biggest clones make up about 0.02%. Material: naive CD4+ T cells from blood. The receptors stem from a woman under 30 in good health.

CDR3 protein: CASSVTGQDQPQHF. The CDR3 DNA is TGTGCCAGCAGCGTAACAGGGCAAGATCAGCCCCAGCATTTT. J is TRBJ1-5 and V is TRBV9; possible D gene TRBD1, 6 bases. The V and J ends lost 1 base and 5 bases respectively, with 10 bases between them. CDR1 and CDR2 from the germline V gene are SGDLS and YYNGEE. The CDR3 contains 14 residues.

This chain joins TRBV7-9 and TRBJ2-4; 7 bases map to TRBD1. V shed 5 bases, J shed 9 bases, and the junction held 1 base outside the gene matches. Germline lookup yields CDR1 SEHNR and CDR2 FQNEAQ (reference sequence). The CDR3 length is 11 residues. This chain's CDR3 is CASSPGGIQYF. In nucleotides, the CDR3 is TGTGCCAGCAGCCCAGGGGGCATTCAGTACTTC.

This CDR3 reads CAIRPDGRGGFADTQYF. The DNA for the CDR3 is TGTGCCATCAGGCCCGACGGGAGGGGAGGGTTCGCAGATACGCAGTATTTT. The J gene is TRBJ2-3, the V gene TRBV10-3; TRBD2 matches at 8 bases. CDR1 and CDR2 from the germline V gene are ENHRY and SYGVKD. The CDR3 is made up of 17 amino acids. V lost 6 bases to trimming and J lost 4 bases; unmatched junction nucleotides: 15.

This clone came up a few times. The chain carries TRBV4-1 and TRBJ1-4; the D gene is possibly TRBD1 (5 bases). The germline gives CDR1 MGHRA, CDR2 YSYEKL. Trimming shortened V by 3 bases and J by 3 bases, and 11 bases separated the two germline ends. The CDR3 length is 15 residues. In DNA, the CDR3 is TGCGCCAGCAGCCACCCCGGGGGGGCTAATGAAAAACTGTTTTTT. This codes for CASSHPGGANEKLFF.

The V call is TRBV6-6, the J call TRBJ2-7, with 8 bases aligning to TRBD1. The germline V gene encodes CDR1 MNHNY and CDR2 SVGAGI (reference sequence). The CDR3 has 14 residues. Trimming cost V 2 bases and J 3 bases; bases outside gene matches: 3. The CDR3 reads CASSYGDRFYEQYF. CDR3 nucleotide sequence: TGTGCCAGCAGTTACGGGGACAGGTTCTACGAGCAGTACTTC.

This clone was observed a handful of times. This chain uses TRBV28 with TRBJ2-7; TRBD1 might be the D (6 bases). Germline values: CDR1 MDHEN, CDR2 SYDVKM. The CDR3 runs 13 residues. Trimming removed 5 bases from V and 6 bases from J, with 14 bases in between. CDR3: CASSQHRESEQYF. CDR3 sequence (DNA): TGTGCCAGCAGTCAACACAGGGAGAGCGAGCAGTACTTC.

The chain carries TRBV27 and TRBJ2-7; 12 bases align to TRBD2. The CDR3 length is 14 residues. V shed 6 bases, J shed 3 bases, and the junction held 3 bases outside the gene matches. The germline V gene encodes CDR1 MNHEY and CDR2 SMNVEV (reference sequence). CDR3 residues: CASRTSGRFYEQYF. As DNA, the CDR3 is TGTGCCAGCAGGACTAGCGGGAGATTCTACGAGCAGTACTTC.

V usage is TRBV28 and J usage is TRBJ2-5, with 7 bases matching TRBD2. Gene TRBJ2-7 matches the end of the DNA better, so the J call may be wrong. The CDR3 is 14 amino acids. Per germline, CDR1 MDHEN and CDR2 SYDVKM. This chain's CDR3 is CAYRRTREFYEQYF. DNA of the CDR3: TGTGCGTATCGACGGACTAGAGAGTTCTACGAGCAGTACTTC.